The table lists the clone carrying this T cell receptor (beta chain) with a few counts. Its cognate antigen is unknown. This sample was included in a study of Ad26.COV2.S vaccination and SARS-CoV-2 variants. Study-level background: Donor participated within the Ad26.COV2.S arm of the COV1001 trial. Administration of Ad26.COV2.S was intramuscular, either once or twice 56 days apart.

Data came from immunoSEQ multiplex PCR; TCRdb stores just in-frame clones and leaves some out. Of 400,000 to 500,000 clones listed, roughly 89% were seen once; the top ten hold 2% to 3%. Whole-study findings and limits: Overall T cell responses may have been underestimated by the analyses of TCR breadth and depth.

Treatment described: over 15 received Ad26.COV2.S at low or high dose, single or two shots; roughly five received placebo; per-sample allocation not given. The samples date from day 63 after the first vaccine or placebo injection. As its vector, the vaccine had Ad26, which expressed Wuhan-strain SARS-CoV-2 spike. The CDR3 covers 15 residues. CDR1 MDHEN and CDR2 SYDVKM come from the germline V gene. V was pared by 3 bases and J by 0 bases, with 11 bases between. The receptor was derived from a person aged 18 to 65 who received the Ad26.COV2.S COVID-19 vaccine or a placebo. The sequences come from peripheral blood, collected in a trial of Ad26.COV2.S vaccine versus placebo. The chain uses TRBV28 and TRBJ1-2; no reliable D call. CDR3 coding DNA: TGTGCCAGCAGTTTTGCGGCCCCATCTAACTATGGCTACACCTTC. Its translation: CASSFAAPSNYGYTF.